The entry below gives a single TCR beta chain sequence along with its context. This record belongs to a study of blood T cells in healthy people across ages. CDR1 and CDR2 (germline): DFQATT, SNEGSKA (reference sequence). The CDR3 runs 13 residues. Trimming shortened V by 3 bases and J by 4 bases, and 12 bases separated the two germline ends. A second PCR, run for roughly 7 to 12 cycles, used a sample-barcoded 5' primer plus a J-beta primer mix. TCRdb re-called the 5' RACE reads through MiXCR, storing one row per CDR3 protein. This table has 550,000 to 650,000 distinct CDR3 sequences, approximately 30% appearing once.

The specimen was blood. This chain joins TRBV20-1 and TRBJ1-1; maybe TRBD1 (5 bases). The TCR comes from a woman aged 80 or older in good health. In nucleotides, the CDR3 is TGCAGTGCTAGTGCAGGGCAGACCACTGAAGCTTTCTTT. This gives the protein CSASAGQTTEAFF.